This T cell receptor beta chain was recovered during a study of control samples from healthy donors and cancer patients. The CDR3 runs 15 residues. The germline V gene encodes CDR1 MDHEN and CDR2 SYDVKM. With V trimmed by 1 base and J by 5 bases, 4 bases remained unmatched. Measured with immunoSEQ multiplex PCR; TCRdb has only the in-frame clones, and not every one. The sample lists 150,000 to 200,000 clones, approximately 96% occurring once. The chain has TRBV28 and TRBJ1-5; 8 nucleotides agree with TRBD1. This receptor was taken from a woman in her 30s in good health. Material: blood. The CDR3 protein is CASSLFDRGYQPQHF. CDR3 in DNA: TGTGCCAGCAGTTTATTCGACAGGGGCTATCAGCCCCAGCATTTT.